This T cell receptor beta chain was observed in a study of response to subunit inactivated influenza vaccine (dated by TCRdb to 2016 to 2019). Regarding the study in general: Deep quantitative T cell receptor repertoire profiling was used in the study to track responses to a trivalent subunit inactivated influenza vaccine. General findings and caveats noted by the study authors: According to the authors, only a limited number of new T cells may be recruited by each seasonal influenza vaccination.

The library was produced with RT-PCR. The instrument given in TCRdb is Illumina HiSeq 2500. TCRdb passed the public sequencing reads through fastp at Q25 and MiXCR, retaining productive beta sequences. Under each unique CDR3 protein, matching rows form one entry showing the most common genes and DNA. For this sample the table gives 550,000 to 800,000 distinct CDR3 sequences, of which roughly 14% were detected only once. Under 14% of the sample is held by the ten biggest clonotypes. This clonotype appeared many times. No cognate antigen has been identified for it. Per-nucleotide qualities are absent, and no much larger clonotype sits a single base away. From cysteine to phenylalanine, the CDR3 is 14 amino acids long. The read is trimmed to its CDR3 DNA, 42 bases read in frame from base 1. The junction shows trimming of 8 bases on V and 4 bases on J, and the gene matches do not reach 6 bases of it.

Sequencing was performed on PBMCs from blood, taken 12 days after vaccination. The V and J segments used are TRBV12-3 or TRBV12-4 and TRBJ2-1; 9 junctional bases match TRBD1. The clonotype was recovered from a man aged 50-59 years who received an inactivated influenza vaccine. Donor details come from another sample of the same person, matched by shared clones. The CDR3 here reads CASGTGKGYNEQFF. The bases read TGTGCCAGCGGGACAGGGAAAGGGTACAATGAGCAGTTCTTC.